Each of the 8 T cell receptor beta chains below was sequenced from the same sample in a study of T cell responses to AZD1222 COVID-19 vaccine. The repertoire was sequenced with immunoSEQ multiplex PCR; TCRdb's copy has only in-frame clones and lacks some. Altogether around 120,000 clones are present, under 95% being singletons, with the ten largest covering roughly 1.2%. The specimen comprised peripheral blood, sampled on day 0 of AZD1222 vaccination. The receptors here all came from an adult in good health.

The chain employs TRBV25-1 and TRBJ1-4, with D possibly TRBD1 on 5 matching bases. CDR3 length equals 16 residues. V dropped 3 bases and J dropped 7 bases, with 18 bases sitting between them. CDR1 is MGHDK and CDR2 is SYGVNS in the germline V gene. CDR3 coding DNA: TGTGCCAGCAGTGACCAGAAAGGGGTGATAGGTGAAAAACTGTTTTTT. Protein product: CASSDQKGVIGEKLFF.

There are a few counts of this clone. This rearrangement joins TRBV30 to TRBJ1-3; D is possibly TRBD1 (6 bases). The germline V gene has CDR1 GTSNPN and CDR2 SVGIG (reference sequence). The CDR3 has 14 amino acids. Trimming took off 3 bases at V and 9 bases at J, with 18 bases between the two ends. CDR3: CAWSRGRGEGTIYF. CDR3 bases: TGTGCCTGGAGCCGCGGCAGGGGAGAAGGCACCATATATTTT.

The chain carries TRBV3-1 (or the pseudogene TRBV3-2) and TRBJ2-7, with TRBD2 matching over 7 bases. Per the germline V gene, CDR1 is LGHDT and CDR2 is YNNKEL (reference sequence). V lost 1 base to trimming and J lost 5 bases; unmatched junction nucleotides: 20. The CDR3 has 19 residues. The CDR3: CASSQGPRKNSGSLHEQYF. The CDR3 bases are TGTGCCAGCAGCCAAGGGCCCCGCAAAAATAGCGGGTCCCTCCACGAGCAGTACTTC.

The chain recombines TRBV11-2 with TRBJ1-5, with unresolved D. V was shortened by 3 bases and J by 0 bases, with 6 bases between the two germline ends. CDR1 and CDR2 (germline): SGHAT, FQNNGV. CDR3 length equals 14 residues. The CDR3 protein is CASSFSSSNQPQHF. The CDR3 nucleotides are TGTGCCAGCAGCTTTAGTTCTAGCAATCAGCCCCAGCATTTT.

The chain has TRBV9 and TRBJ1-2, with TRBD1 matching over 7 bases. Germline V gene data show CDR1 as SGDLS and CDR2 as YYNGEE. This CDR3 is built from 15 residues. J was trimmed by 2 bases and V by 0 bases; bases with no gene match: 4. The CDR3 loop reads CASSVERTGNYGYTF. The DNA for the CDR3 is TGTGCCAGCAGCGTAGAGCGGACAGGAAACTATGGCTACACCTTC.

The rearrangement links TRBV2 to TRBJ1-5; D is unresolved. Germline CDR1 and CDR2: SNHLY and FYNNEI. Trimming took 6 bases from V and 9 from J, leaving 9 bases between them. The CDR3 extends over 11 amino acids. Here the CDR3 DNA reads TGTGCCAGCAGGGTTGAGGGGCCCCAGCATTTT. This codes for CASRVEGPQHF.

This clone appeared a few times. The V call is TRBV5-3, the J call TRBJ2-3, with 8 bases aligning to TRBD2. TRBV5-3 is flagged as an ORF with uncertain function. The trim removed 3 bases at V and 1 base at J, leaving 4 bases unmatched. The length of the CDR3 is 15 residues. CDR3 nucleotides: TGTGCCAGAAGCTCGGGACTAGGGGGCACAGATACGCAGTATTTT. Translation gives CARSSGLGGTDTQYF.

The V call is TRBV12-3 or TRBV12-4, the J call TRBJ2-2, with D possibly called TRBD1 or TRBD2 (5 bases each). This CDR3 has 13 residues. The V end lost 2 bases, the J end lost 6 bases, and 7 bases lay between the germline ends. This CDR3 reads CASSLWGSGELFF. The CDR3 nucleotides are TGTGCCAGCAGTTTATGGGGGTCCGGGGAGCTGTTTTTT.